The clone carrying this TCR beta chain was detected many times. Its antigen remains unidentified. This record comes from a study of T cells in Graves' hyperthyroidism and ophthalmopathy. At the level of the study: Before treatment of any kind, peripheral blood was taken at initial diagnosis. General study points: Researchers found most expanded thyroid clonotypes above 0.001 in blood as well.

TCR beta CDR3 sequences were amplified from RNA transcripts. TCR CDR3 regions were first amplified by RT-PCR with HTBI primers. TCRdb re-called the multiplex PCR reads through MiXCR, storing one row per CDR3 protein. The table lists approximately 520,000 distinct CDR3 sequences, less than 25% of them singletons. Among the patients, aged 18 to 65, hyperthyroidism was newly diagnosed and had lasted under 2 months. Patients having uncontrolled infection, another autoimmune disease, pregnancy or lactation were not included. This clonotype was sampled from a man between 18 and 29 years old with Graves' hyperthyroidism. Material for sequencing was blood.

CDR3 region: CAISDRSETQYF. Here the CDR3 DNA reads TGTGCCATCAGTGACAGGTCAGAGACCCAGTACTTC. The chain couples TRBV10-3 to TRBJ2-5, with D unresolved. Germline V gene lookup returns CDR1 ENHRY and CDR2 SYGVKD. The CDR3 spans 12 residues. V was clipped by 3 bases and J by 4 bases, with 6 bases between them.